Each of the 2 T cell receptor beta chains below was sequenced from the same sample in a study of T cell repertoires in cytomegalovirus infection (dated by TCRdb to the late 2010s). Sequenced on an Illumina HiSeq 1500. TCRdb reworked the public reads: Q25 trimming with fastp, MiXCR clone assembly, productive beta chains retained. A single entry per CDR3 protein holds the most common genes and DNA from its merged rows. The sample contains roughly 720,000 distinct CDR3 sequences, 35% to 45% of them found a single time. The ten most abundant clones make up about 2.8% of the sample. The specimen sequenced was PBMCs. The receptors here all came from a human donor in good health (CMV status not recorded). Some clones in this sample may be carry-over from other donors' samples.

This chain links TRBV7-2 with TRBJ2-7; possibly TRBD2 for D (6 bases). CDR1 is SGHTA and CDR2 is FQGNSA in the germline V gene. V was clipped by 2 bases and J by 2 bases, with 10 bases between them. This CDR3 is 14 amino acids long. CDR3 sequence reads: CASSLTRGAYEQYF. The CDR3 DNA is TGTGCCAGCAGCTTAACCCGCGGGGCCTACGAGCAGTACTTC.

Only a few counts were recorded for this clonotype. The V and J genes are TRBV20-1 and TRBJ1-1; D is undetermined. Trimming left V 4 bases short and J 0 bases short, with 9 bases between. The CDR3 has 13 residues. The germline gives CDR1 DFQATT, CDR2 SNEGSKA (reference sequence). The CDR3 DNA reads as TGCAGTGCTACAGACACCTTGAACACTGAAGCTTTCTTT. Protein sequence: CSATDTLNTEAFF.